This T cell receptor (beta chain) emerged from a study of technical replicates of blood from several donors (dated by TCRdb to the late 2010s). Points on this clone: Its cognate antigen has yet to be identified. No much larger clonotype is one base removed from it; base qualities were not supplied.

To prepare the library, the immunoSEQ multiplex PCR assay was applied. In TCRdb, the immuneACCESS table is reduced to in-frame sequences with V and J assigned. These tables do not hold every clone; where another copy was compared, an unresolved V gene accounts for under half, and the others remain unexplained. The sample contains tens of thousands of clones, over 90% of them found a single time. The ten largest account for more than 0.2% of the sample. Based on the germline V gene, the CDR1 and CDR2 sequences are MDHEN and SYDVKM. V lost 4 bases and J lost 2 bases, and the count of bases not matched to a germline gene is 7. Inclusive of the bounding cysteine and phenylalanine, the CDR3 is 16 residues long. Only CDR3 DNA is held: 48 bases, read in frame from base 1.

In this chain, TRBV28 is recombined with TRBJ2-3; 9 bases in the junction line up with TRBD2. The TCR sequence derives from a human donor in good health. The specimen sequenced was T cells isolated from PBMCs. The DNA is as follows: TGTGCCAGCAGTTCCGGACCTAGCGGGATCACAGATACGCAGTATTTT. It specifies CASSSGPSGITDTQYF.